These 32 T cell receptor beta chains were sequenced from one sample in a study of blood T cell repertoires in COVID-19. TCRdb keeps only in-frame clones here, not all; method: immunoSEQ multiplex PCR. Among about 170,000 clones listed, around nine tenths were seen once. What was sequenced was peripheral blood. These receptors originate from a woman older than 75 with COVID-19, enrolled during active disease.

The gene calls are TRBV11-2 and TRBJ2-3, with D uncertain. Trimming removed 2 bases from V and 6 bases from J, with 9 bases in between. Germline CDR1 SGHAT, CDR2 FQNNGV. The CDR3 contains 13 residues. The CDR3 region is CASSLSLGDTQYF. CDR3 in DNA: TGTGCCAGCAGCTTATCGCTAGGCGATACGCAGTATTTT.

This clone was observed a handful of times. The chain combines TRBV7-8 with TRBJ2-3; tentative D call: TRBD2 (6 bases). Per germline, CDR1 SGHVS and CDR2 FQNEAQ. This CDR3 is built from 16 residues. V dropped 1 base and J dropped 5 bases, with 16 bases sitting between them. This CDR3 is CASSLGGSGGLDTQYF. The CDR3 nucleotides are TGTGCCAGCAGCTTAGGGGGGAGTGGAGGGTTAGATACGCAGTATTTT.

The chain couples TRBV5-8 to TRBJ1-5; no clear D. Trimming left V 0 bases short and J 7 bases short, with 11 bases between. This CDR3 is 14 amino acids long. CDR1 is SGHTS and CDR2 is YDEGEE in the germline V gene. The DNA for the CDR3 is TGTGCCAGCAGCTTGGAGCGTGTTCGACAGCCCCAGCATTTT. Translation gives CASSLERVRQPQHF.

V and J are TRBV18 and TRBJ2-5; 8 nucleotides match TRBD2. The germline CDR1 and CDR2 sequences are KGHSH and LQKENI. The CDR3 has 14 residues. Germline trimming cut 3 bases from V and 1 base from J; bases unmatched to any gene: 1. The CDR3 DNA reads TGTGCCAGCTCACCCGGACTAGCCCAAGAGACCCAGTACTTC. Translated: CASSPGLAQETQYF.

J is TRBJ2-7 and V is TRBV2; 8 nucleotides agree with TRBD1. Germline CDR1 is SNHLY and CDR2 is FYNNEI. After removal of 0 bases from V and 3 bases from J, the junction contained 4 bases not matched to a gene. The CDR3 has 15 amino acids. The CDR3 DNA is TGTGCCAGCAGTGAAGCCGGGACAGGAAACTACGAGCAGTACTTC. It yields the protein CASSEAGTGNYEQYF.

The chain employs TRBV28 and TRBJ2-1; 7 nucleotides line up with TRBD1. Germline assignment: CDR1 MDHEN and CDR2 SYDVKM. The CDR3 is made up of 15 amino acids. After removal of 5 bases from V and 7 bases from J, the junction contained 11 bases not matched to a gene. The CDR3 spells CASSTGTYRGNEQFF. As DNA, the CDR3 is TGTGCCAGCAGTACCGGAACGTACAGGGGAAATGAGCAGTTCTTC. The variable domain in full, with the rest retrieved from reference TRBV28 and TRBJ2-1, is DVKVTQSSRYLVKRTGEKVFLECVQDMDHENMFWYRQDPGLGLRLIYFSYDVKMKEKGDIPEGYSVSREKKERFSLILESASTNQTSMYLCASSTGTYRGNEQFFGPGTRLTVL.

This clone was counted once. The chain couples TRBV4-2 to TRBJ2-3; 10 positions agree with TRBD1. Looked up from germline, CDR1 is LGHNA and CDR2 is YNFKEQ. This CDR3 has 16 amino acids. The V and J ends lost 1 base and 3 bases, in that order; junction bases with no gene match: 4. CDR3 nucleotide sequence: TGTGCCAGCAGCCAAGCACAGGGACAGGGGACAGATACGCAGTATTTT. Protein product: CASSQAQGQGTDTQYF.

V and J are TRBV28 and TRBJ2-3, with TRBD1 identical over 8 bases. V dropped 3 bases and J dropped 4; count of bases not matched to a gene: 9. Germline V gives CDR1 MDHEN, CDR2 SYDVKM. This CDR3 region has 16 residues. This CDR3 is CASSLDRVTSSDTQYF. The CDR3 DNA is TGTGCCAGCAGTTTGGACAGGGTCACTAGTTCAGATACGCAGTATTTT. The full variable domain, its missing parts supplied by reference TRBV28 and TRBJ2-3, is DVKVTQSSRYLVKRTGEKVFLECVQDMDHENMFWYRQDPGLGLRLIYFSYDVKMKEKGDIPEGYSVSREKKERFSLILESASTNQTSMYLCASSLDRVTSSDTQYFGPGTRLTVL.

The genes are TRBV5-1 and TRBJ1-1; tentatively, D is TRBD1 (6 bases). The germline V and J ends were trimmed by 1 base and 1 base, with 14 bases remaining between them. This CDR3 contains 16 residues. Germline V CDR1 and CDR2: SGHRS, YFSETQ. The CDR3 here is CASSLLGAGKNTEAFF. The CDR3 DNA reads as TGCGCCAGCAGCTTGTTGGGGGCAGGCAAGAACACTGAAGCTTTCTTT.

The CDR3 sequence is CASSLRLVEDTQYF. CDR3 DNA: TGCGCCAGCAGCCTCCGACTAGTAGAAGATACGCAGTATTTT. This chain uses TRBV5-1 with TRBJ2-3; TRBD2 might be the D (6 bases). The CDR3 has 14 amino acids. Between the trimmed V and J ends, which lost 4 bases and 5 bases, there was a span of 14 bases. Germline V lookup: CDR1 SGHRS, CDR2 YFSETQ.

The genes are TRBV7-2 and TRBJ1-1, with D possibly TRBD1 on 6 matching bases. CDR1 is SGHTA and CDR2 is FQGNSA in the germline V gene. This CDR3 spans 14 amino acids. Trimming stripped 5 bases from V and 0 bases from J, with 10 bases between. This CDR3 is CASSPQGMNTEAFF. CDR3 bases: TGTGCCAGCAGCCCTCAGGGGATGAACACTGAAGCTTTCTTT.

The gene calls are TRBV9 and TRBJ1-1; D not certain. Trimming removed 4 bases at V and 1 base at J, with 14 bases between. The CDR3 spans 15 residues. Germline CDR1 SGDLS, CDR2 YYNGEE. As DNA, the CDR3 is TGTGCCAGCAGCCCGTGGGAGGCAGGGAACACTGAAGCTTTCTTT. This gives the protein CASSPWEAGNTEAFF.

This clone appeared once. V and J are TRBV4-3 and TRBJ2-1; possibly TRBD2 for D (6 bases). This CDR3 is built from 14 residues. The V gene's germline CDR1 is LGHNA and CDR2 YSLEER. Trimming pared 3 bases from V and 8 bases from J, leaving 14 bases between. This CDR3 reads CASSQGTLRDEQFF. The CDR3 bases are TGCGCCAGCAGCCAGGGGACTCTGCGGGATGAGCAGTTCTTC.

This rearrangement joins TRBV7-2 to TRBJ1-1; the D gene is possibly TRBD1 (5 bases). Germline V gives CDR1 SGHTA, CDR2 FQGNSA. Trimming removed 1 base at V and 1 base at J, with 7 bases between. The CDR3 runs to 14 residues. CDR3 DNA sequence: TGTGCCAGCAGCTTAGGCAGGGCGAACACTGAAGCTTTCTTT. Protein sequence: CASSLGRANTEAFF. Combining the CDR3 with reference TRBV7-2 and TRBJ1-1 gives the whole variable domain GAGVSQSPSNKVTEKGKDVELRCDPISGHTALYWYRQSLGQGLEFLIYFQGNSAPDKSGLPSDRFSAERTGGSVSTLTIQRTQQEDSAVYLCASSLGRANTEAFFGQGTRLTVV.

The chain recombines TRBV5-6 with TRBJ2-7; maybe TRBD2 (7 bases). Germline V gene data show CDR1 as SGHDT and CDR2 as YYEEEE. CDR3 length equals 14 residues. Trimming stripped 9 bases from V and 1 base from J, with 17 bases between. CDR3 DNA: TGTGCCACCGGATGGGGGGGGCAATCCTACGAGCAGTACTTC. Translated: CATGWGGQSYEQYF.

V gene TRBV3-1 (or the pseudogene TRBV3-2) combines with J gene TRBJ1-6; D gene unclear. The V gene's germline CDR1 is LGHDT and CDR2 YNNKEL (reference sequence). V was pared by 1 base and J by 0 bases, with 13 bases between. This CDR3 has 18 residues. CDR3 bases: TGTGCCAGCAGCCAAGTGTTGTCAGGAAGCTCCTATAATTCACCCCTCCACTTT. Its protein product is CASSQVLSGSSYNSPLHF.

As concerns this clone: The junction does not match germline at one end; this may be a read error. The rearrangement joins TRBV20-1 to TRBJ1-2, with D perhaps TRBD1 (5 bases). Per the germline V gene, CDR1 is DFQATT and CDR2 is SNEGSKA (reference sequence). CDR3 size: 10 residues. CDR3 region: CSAPILIGHF. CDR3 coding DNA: TGCAGTGCCCCCATTCTAATCGGACACTTC.

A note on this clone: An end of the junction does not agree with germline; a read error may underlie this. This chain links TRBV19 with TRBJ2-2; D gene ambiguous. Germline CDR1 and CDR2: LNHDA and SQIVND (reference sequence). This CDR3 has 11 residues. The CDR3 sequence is CATSRTGELFF. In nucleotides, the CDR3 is TGTGCCACTAGTCGGACCGGGGAGCTGTTTTTT.

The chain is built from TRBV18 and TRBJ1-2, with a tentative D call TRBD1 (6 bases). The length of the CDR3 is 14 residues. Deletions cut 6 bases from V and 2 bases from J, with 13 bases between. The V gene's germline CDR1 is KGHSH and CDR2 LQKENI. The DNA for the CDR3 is TGTGCCAGCTCGCCTCAACAGGGCAACTATGGCTACACCTTC. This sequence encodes CASSPQQGNYGYTF.

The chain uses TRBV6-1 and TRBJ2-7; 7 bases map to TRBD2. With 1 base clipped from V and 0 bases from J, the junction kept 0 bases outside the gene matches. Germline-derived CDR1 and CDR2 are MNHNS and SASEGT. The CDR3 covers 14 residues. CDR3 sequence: CASSEGTSSYEQYF. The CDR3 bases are TGTGCCAGCAGTGAAGGGACTAGCTCCTACGAGCAGTACTTC.

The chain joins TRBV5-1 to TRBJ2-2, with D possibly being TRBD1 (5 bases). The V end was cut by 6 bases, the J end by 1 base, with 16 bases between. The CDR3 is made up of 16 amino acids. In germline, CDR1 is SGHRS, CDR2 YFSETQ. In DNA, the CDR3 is TGCGCCAGCAACTTAGGATCAGGGAAGAACACCGGGGAGCTGTTTTTT. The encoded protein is CASNLGSGKNTGELFF. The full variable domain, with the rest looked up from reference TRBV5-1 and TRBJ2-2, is KAGVTQTPRYLIKTRGQQVTLSCSPISGHRSVSWYQQTPGQGLQFLFEYFSETQRNKGNFPGRFSGRQFSNSRSEMNVSTLELGDSALYLCASNLGSGKNTGELFFGEGSRLTVL.

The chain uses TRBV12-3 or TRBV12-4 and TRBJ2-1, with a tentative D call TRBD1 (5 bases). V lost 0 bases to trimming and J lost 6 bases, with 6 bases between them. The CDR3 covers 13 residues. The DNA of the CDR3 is TGTGCCAGCAGTTTAGCGCAGGGCAATGAGCAGTTCTTC. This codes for CASSLAQGNEQFF.

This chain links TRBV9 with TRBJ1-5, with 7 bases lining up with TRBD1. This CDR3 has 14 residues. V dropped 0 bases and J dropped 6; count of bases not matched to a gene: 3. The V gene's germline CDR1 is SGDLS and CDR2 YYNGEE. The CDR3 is CASSVEGGTQPQHF. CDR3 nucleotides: TGTGCCAGCAGCGTAGAAGGGGGCACTCAGCCCCAGCATTTT.

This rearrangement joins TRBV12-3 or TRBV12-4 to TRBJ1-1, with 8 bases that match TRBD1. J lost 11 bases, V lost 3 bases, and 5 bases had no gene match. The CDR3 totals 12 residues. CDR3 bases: TGTGCCAGCAGTTTTGGACAGGGTCGTGCTTTCTTT. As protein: CASSFGQGRAFF.

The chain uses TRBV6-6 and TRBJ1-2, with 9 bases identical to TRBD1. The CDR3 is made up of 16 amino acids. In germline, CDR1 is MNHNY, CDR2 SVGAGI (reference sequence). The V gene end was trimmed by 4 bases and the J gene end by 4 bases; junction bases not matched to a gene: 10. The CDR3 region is CASSSGTGTIFYGYTF. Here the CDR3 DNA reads TGTGCCAGCAGTTCCGGGACAGGGACTATCTTCTATGGCTACACCTTC.

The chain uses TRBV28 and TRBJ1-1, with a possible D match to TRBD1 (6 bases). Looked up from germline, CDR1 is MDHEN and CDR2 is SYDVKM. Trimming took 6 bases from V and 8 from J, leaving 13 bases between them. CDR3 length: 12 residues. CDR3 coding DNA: TGTGCCAGCAGCCCCACAGGGTTAGAAGCTTTCTTT. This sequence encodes CASSPTGLEAFF.

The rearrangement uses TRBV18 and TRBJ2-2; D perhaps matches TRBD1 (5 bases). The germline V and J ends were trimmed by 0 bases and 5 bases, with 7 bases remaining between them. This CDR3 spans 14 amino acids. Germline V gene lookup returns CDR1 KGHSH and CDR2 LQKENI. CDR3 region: CASSPPTGTGELFF. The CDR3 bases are TGTGCCAGCTCACCACCCACAGGAACCGGGGAGCTGTTTTTT.

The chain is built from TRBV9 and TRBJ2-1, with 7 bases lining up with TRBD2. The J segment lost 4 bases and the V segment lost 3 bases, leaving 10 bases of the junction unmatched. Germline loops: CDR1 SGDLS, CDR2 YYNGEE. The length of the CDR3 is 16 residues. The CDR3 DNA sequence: TGTGCCAGCAGCGCGCCATTTGGGGGGGAGTACAATGAGCAGTTCTTC. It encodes CASSAPFGGEYNEQFF.

CDR3 bases: TGTGCCAGCAGCTTTTCGGGGAGGGAAAGTGAAAAACTGTTTTTT. Translation: CASSFSGRESEKLFF. V and J are TRBV7-2 and TRBJ1-4; D remains unclear. The V and J ends lost 3 bases and 7 bases respectively, with 15 bases between them. From germline, CDR1 is SGHTA and CDR2 FQGNSA. The CDR3 is made up of 15 amino acids.

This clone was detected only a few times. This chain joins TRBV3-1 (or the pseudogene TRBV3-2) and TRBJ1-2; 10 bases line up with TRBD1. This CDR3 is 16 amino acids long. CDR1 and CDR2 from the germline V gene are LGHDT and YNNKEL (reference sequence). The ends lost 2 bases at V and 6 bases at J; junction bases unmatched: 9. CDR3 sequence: CASSQSNTGTGDGYTF. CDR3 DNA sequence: TGTGCCAGCAGCCAATCTAACACCGGGACAGGGGATGGCTACACCTTC.

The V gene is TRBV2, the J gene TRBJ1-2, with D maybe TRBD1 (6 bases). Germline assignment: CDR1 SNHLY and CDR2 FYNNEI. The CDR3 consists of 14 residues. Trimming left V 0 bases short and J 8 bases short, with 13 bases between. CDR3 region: CASSEAQGFGGYTF. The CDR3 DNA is TGTGCCAGCAGTGAAGCGCAGGGGTTCGGGGGCTACACCTTC.

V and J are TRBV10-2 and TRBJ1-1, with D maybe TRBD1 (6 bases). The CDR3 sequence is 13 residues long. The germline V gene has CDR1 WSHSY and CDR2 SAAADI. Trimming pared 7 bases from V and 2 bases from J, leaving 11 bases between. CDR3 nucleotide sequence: TGCGCCAGCACCCTGACAGGTAACACTGAAGCTTTCTTT. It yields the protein CASTLTGNTEAFF.